Ten or more counts support the clone carrying this T cell receptor beta chain. Its target is unknown. This specimen belongs to a study of metastatic and nonmetastatic thyroid tumors. Whole-study context: Repertoire data that came from the blood and tumor or nodule tissue of malignant and benign thyroid patients were compared.

Germline lookup yields CDR1 SQVTM and CDR2 ANQGSEA. The CDR3 covers 13 residues. V was clipped by 6 bases and J by 0 bases, with 9 bases between them. Study-wide findings and caveats: Reportedly, malignant thyroid tumors had significantly higher TCR beta diversity than benign nodules, in blood and tumor.

Thyroid surgery took place with no prior treatment in any patient. As handled by the study authors: Clinicopathological groups of papillary thyroid cancer showed CDR3 differences that were used to build a distant-metastasis classifier. TCRdb reassembled clones from the PCR reads with MiXCR. These V and J calls are TCRdb output, not the study's own analysis. The profile shows some 40,000 clones, about 13% of them singletons. Sequenced: blood. This chain joins TRBV29-1 and TRBJ1-5; D is undetermined. The clonotype was recovered from a female donor with papillary thyroid cancer or a benign thyroid nodule (not recorded which). Some clones in this sample may be carry-over from other donors' samples. CDR3 bases: TGCAGCGTACAGCCATATAGCAATCAGCCCCAGCATTTT. It yields the protein CSVQPYSNQPQHF. Drawing the rest from reference TRBV29-1 and TRBJ1-5, the complete variable domain is SAVISQKPSRDICQRGTSLTIQCQVDSQVTMMFWYRQQPGQSLTLIATANQGSEATYESGFVIDKFPISRPNLTFSTLTVSNMSPEDSSIYLCSVQPYSNQPQHFGDGTRLSIL.